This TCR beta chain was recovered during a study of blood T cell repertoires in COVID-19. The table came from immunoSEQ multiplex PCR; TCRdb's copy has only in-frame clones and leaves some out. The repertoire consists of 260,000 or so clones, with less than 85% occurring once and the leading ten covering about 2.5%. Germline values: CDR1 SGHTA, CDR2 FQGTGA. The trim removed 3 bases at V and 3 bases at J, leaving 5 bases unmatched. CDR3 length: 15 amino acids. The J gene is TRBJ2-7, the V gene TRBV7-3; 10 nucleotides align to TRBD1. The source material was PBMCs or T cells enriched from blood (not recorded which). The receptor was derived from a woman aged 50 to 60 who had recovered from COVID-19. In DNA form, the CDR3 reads TGTGCCAGCAGCTTCGGACAGGGGGATATCTACGAGCAGTACTTC. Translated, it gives CASSFGQGDIYEQYF.